These 15 T cell receptor beta chains share one sample of origin, sequenced in a study of post-analysis software for immune sequencing data (dated by TCRdb to the mid-2010s). General study outcomes and caveats: Patients showed significantly higher frequencies than controls for roughly 5 TRBV segments, among them TRBV5-6, TRBV5-1 and TRBV20-1.

Which antigens these TCRs recognize remains unknown. Preparation of the library involved PCR. The instrument was an Illumina HiSeq 2500. To reduce PCR and sequencing biases, unique molecular identifiers were built into the TCR beta cDNA libraries. TCRdb trimmed the raw reads at Q25, called clones with MiXCR and kept productive beta chains. CDR3 protein sequences are deduplicated, and each keeps its most common genes and DNA. The sample table holds about 380,000 distinct CDR3 sequences, of which approximately 38% were seen once. Roughly an eighth of the sample goes to the ten largest clones. The sequencing input was blood. These receptors all come from a girl between 5 and 17 years old with multiple sclerosis.

There are a few counts of this clonotype. The rearrangement joins TRBV11-2 to TRBJ2-1, with TRBD1 matching over 7 bases. The germline V gene has CDR1 SGHAT and CDR2 FQNNGV. The CDR3 runs 16 residues. Unmatched junction bases numbered 15, after V lost 5 bases and J lost 8 bases. The CDR3 region has the DNA TGTGCCAGCAGCCCGAACAGGGGTTCGCGAGGCCATGAGCAGTTCTTC. Its translation: CASSPNRGSRGHEQFF.

This clonotype has a count of ten or more. This chain links TRBV6-2 or TRBV6-3 with TRBJ2-7; D remains ambiguous. The germline gives CDR1 MNHEY, CDR2 SVGEGT. The CDR3 length is 11 residues. V was shortened by 4 bases and J by 3 bases, with 4 bases between the two germline ends. CDR3 bases: TGTGCCAGCAGTTTGTTCTACGAGCAGTACTTC. Residues: CASSLFYEQYF.

The chain is built from TRBV15 and TRBJ2-5, with D perhaps assigned TRBD1 or TRBD2 (5 bases each). The J call is doubtful: the DNA matches TRBJ2-7 better. Germline CDR1 LNHNV, CDR2 YYDKDF (reference sequence). The CDR3 is made up of 14 amino acids. CDR3 DNA: TGTGCCACCAGCAGAGATCGGAGAGGGACCGAGCAGTACTTC. Protein: CATSRDRRGTEQYF.

This clonotype has a handful of counts. The chain recombines TRBV3-1 with TRBJ2-5; 10 nucleotides align to TRBD2. With V trimmed by 1 base and J by 4 bases, 3 bases remained unmatched. The CDR3 is made up of 15 amino acids. In germline, CDR1 is LGHDT, CDR2 YNNKEL (reference sequence). CDR3 in amino acids: CASSQGAGGRETQYF. The CDR3, as DNA: TGTGCCAGCAGCCAAGGAGCGGGGGGGCGAGAGACCCAGTACTTC.

As DNA, the CDR3 is TGTGCCATCGTGGCAGGGGACTCCTACGAGCAGTACTTC. Residues: CAIVAGDSYEQYF. V is TRBV28 and J is TRBJ2-7, with a tentative D call TRBD1 (6 bases). In germline, CDR1 is MDHEN, CDR2 SYDVKM. V was pared by 10 bases and J by 0 bases, with 13 bases between. The CDR3 is 13 amino acids.

As concerns this clonotype: One junction end does not reproduce the germline sequence, and a read error may be involved. The CDR3 reads CAGSYSKESYEQYF. The CDR3 bases are TGTGCCGGCAGTTACTCGAAAGAGTCCTACGAGCAGTACTTC. This rearrangement joins TRBV6-5 to TRBJ2-7, with D unresolved. The CDR3 contains 14 residues. Germline V CDR1 and CDR2: MNHEY, SVGAGI.

V is TRBV5-4 and J is TRBJ1-2; 11 bases are shared with TRBD1. Trimming took 4 bases from V and 2 from J; bases not matched to a gene: 4. CDR1 and CDR2 (germline): SGHNT, YYREEE (reference sequence). The CDR3 length is 15 residues. The CDR3 region is CASSPGQGVNYGYTF. The CDR3 bases are TGTGCCAGCAGCCCGGGACAGGGGGTGAACTATGGCTACACCTTC. Full variable domain (remainder filled in from reference TRBV5-4 and TRBJ1-2): ETGVTQSPTHLIKTRGQQVTLRCSSQSGHNTVSWYQQALGQGPQFIFQYYREEENGRGNFPPRFSGLQFPNYSSELNVNALELDDSALYLCASSPGQGVNYGYTFGSGTRLTVV.

This clonotype was detected only a few times. The chain is built from TRBV7-2 and TRBJ2-3; D may be TRBD2 (6 bases). Germline loops: CDR1 SGHTA, CDR2 FQGNSA. The CDR3 is 16 residues long. With 1 base removed from V and 0 bases from J, the gap between germline ends came to 11 bases. Here the CDR3 reads CASSLGSGTSTDTQYF. Here the CDR3 DNA reads TGTGCCAGCAGCTTAGGGTCAGGGACTAGCACAGATACGCAGTATTTT.

In its sample, this clonotype was seen a few times. A much larger clone differs from this one at a single base, so this may be a read error. The chain carries TRBV5-1 and TRBJ2-2; possibly TRBD2 for D (5 bases). Germline lookup yields CDR1 SGHRS and CDR2 YFSETQ. The CDR3 runs 15 residues. CDR3 protein: CASSYGTHDTGERFF. In DNA, the CDR3 is TGCGCCAGCAGCTACGGTACTCACGACACCGGGGAGCGGTTTTTT.

This clonotype has only a few counts. The V and J genes are TRBV27 and TRBJ2-7; no definite D call. Trimming shortened V by 3 bases and J by 2 bases, and 8 bases separated the two germline ends. CDR1 is MNHEY and CDR2 is SMNVEV in the germline V gene (reference sequence). This CDR3 region has 13 residues. The CDR3, as DNA: TGTGCCAGCAGTTTGCGGCGCCCCTACGAGCAGTACTTC. Amino acids: CASSLRRPYEQYF.

This clonotype came up many times. The chain carries TRBV18 and TRBJ1-2; tentatively, D is TRBD1 (5 bases). Trimming took 8 bases from V and 2 from J, leaving 12 bases between them. The germline CDR1 and CDR2 sequences are KGHSH and LQKENI. There are 13 residues in the CDR3. The CDR3 sequence is CASSPGGNYGYTF. CDR3 nucleotide sequence: TGTGCCAGCAGTCCGGGGGGAAACTATGGCTACACCTTC.

This chain connects TRBV27 to TRBJ2-1, with D uncertain. The CDR3 loop spans 15 amino acids. CDR1 MNHEY and CDR2 SMNVEV come from the germline V gene (reference sequence). V was cut by 3 bases and J by 4 bases, with 13 bases left in between. The CDR3 reads CASSFWPEAYNEQFF. For the CDR3, the DNA is TGTGCCAGCAGTTTCTGGCCGGAAGCTTACAATGAGCAGTTCTTC.

This clonotype was counted a few times. The V call is TRBV4-1, the J call TRBJ2-5, with TRBD2 as a possible D gene (5 bases). The CDR3 is made up of 16 amino acids. Trimming removed 2 bases from V and 0 bases from J, with 13 bases in between. Germline V gene lookup returns CDR1 MGHRA and CDR2 YSYEKL. Here the CDR3 reads CASSQKEGSYQETQYF. CDR3 DNA: TGCGCCAGCAGCCAAAAGGAAGGGAGTTACCAAGAGACCCAGTACTTC.

V and J are TRBV3-1 and TRBJ2-7; 8 nucleotides agree with TRBD1. Looked up from germline, CDR1 is LGHDT and CDR2 is YNNKEL (reference sequence). The CDR3 loop spans 15 amino acids. The V and J ends lost 0 bases and 8 bases, in that order; junction bases with no gene match: 9. CDR3 region: CASSQEWTGRRKQYF. CDR3 nucleotide sequence: TGTGCCAGCAGCCAAGAGTGGACAGGGAGGCGGAAGCAGTACTTC.

This clonotype has more than one count but fewer than ten. V and J are TRBV9 and TRBJ1-2; 7 bases are shared with TRBD1. Germline loops: CDR1 SGDLS, CDR2 YYNGEE. V was clipped by 6 bases and J by 0 bases; unmatched bases: 8. The CDR3 has 15 residues. CDR3 residues: CASNDPGQSNYGYTF. The CDR3 DNA follows: TGTGCCAGCAACGACCCGGGACAGTCTAACTATGGCTACACCTTC. The whole variable domain, filled in from reference TRBV9 and TRBJ1-2, reads DSGVTQTPKHLITATGQRVTLRCSPRSGDLSVYWYQQSLDQGLQFLIQYYNGEERAKGNILERFSAQQFPDLHSELNLSSLELGDSALYFCASNDPGQSNYGYTFGSGTRLTVV.